This TCR beta chain was found in a study of T-cell reconstitution after alpha-beta-depleted transplantation in children. A note on this clonotype: An end of the junction does not agree with germline; a read error may underlie this.

The CDR3 runs 14 residues. Germline assignment: CDR1 KGHSH and CDR2 LQKENI. The TCRbeta library incorporated unique molecular identifiers. TCRdb passed the PCR reads through MiXCR, listing each CDR3 protein once. The sample includes 500,000 to 600,000 distinct CDR3 sequences, more than 20% of them seen just once. The receptor was derived from a boy less than two years old with Wiskott-Aldrich syndrome, due to receive a stem cell transplant. The J gene is TRBJ1-5, the V gene TRBV18; tentatively, D is TRBD1 (6 bases). The sequencing used PBMCs, collected before TCRalphabeta/CD19-depleted stem cell transplant. The CDR3: CASSAGAFNQPQHF. The DNA of the CDR3 is TGTGCCAGCTCAGCAGGGGCTTTCAATCAGCCCCAGCATTTC.